This T cell receptor (beta chain) was captured by sequencing in a study of T cell repertoires in ileal Crohn's disease. The CDR3 contains 16 residues. CDR1 is SGHNT and CDR2 is YENEEA in the germline V gene. V trimming: 4 bases; J trimming: 4 bases; junction bases outside the gene matches: 8. This table comes from immunoSEQ multiplex PCR, and its TCRdb copy is limited to in-frame clones, with some not included. The sample has about 15,000 clones, more than 80% seen once. The sequenced material came from ileal tissue. The origin of this receptor is an adult with Crohn's disease. V and J are TRBV11-3 and TRBJ2-1; 9 nucleotides align to TRBD2. The CDR3 DNA follows: TGTGCCAGCAGCTCGCAGCGGGAGGTGGCATACAATGAGCAGTTCTTC. This encodes CASSSQREVAYNEQFF.